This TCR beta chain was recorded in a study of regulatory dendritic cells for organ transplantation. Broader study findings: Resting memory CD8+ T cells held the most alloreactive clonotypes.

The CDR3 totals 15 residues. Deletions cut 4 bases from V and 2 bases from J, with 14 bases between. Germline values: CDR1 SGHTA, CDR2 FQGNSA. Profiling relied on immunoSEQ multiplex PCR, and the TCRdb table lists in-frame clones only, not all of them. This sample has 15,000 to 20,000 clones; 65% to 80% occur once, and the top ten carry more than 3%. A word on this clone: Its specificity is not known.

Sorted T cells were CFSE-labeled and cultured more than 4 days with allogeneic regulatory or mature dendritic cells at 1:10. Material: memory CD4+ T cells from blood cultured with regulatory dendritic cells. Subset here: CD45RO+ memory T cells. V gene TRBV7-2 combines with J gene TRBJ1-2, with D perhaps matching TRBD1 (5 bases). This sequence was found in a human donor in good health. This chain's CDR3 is CASSSPPGTNYGYTF. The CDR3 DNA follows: TGTGCCAGCAGCTCTCCTCCCGGGACGAACTATGGCTACACCTTC. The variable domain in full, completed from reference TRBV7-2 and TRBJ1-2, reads GAGVSQSPSNKVTEKGKDVELRCDPISGHTALYWYRQSLGQGLEFLIYFQGNSAPDKSGLPSDRFSAERTGGSVSTLTIQRTQQEDSAVYLCASSSPPGTNYGYTFGSGTRLTVV.